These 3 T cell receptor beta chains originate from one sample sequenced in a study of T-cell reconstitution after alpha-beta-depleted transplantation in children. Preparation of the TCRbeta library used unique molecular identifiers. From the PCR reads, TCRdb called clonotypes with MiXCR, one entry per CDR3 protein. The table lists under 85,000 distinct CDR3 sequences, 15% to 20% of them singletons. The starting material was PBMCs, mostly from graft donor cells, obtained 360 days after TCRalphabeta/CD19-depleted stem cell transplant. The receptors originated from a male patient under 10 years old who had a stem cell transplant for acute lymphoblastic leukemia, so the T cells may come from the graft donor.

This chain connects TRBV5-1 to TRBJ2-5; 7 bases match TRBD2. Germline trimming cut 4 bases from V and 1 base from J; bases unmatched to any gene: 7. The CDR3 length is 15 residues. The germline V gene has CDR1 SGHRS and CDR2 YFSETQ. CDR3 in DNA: TGCGCCAGCAGCCTTGAGGGAGGGGCCCAAGAGACCCAGTACTTC. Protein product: CASSLEGGAQETQYF.

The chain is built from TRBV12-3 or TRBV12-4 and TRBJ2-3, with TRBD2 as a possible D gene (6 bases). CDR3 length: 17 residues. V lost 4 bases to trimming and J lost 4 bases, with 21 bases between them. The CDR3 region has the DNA TGTGCCAGCAGTTCCGGCGGGAACCCACAGGATTCAGATACGCAGTATTTT. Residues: CASSSGGNPQDSDTQYF.

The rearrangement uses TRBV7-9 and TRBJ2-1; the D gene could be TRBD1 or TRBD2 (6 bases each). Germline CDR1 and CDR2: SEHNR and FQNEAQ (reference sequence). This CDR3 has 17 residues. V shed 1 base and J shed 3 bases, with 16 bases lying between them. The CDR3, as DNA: TGTGCCAGCAGCTTAGTTAGGGGGACTCGACACTACAATGAGCAGTTCTTC. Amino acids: CASSLVRGTRHYNEQFF. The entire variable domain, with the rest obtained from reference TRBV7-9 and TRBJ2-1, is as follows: DTGVSQNPRHKITKRGQNVTFRCDPISEHNRLYWYRQTLGQGPEFLTYFQNEAQLEKSRLLSDRFSAERPKGSFSTLEIQRTEQGDSAMYLCASSLVRGTRHYNEQFFGPGTRLTVL.